The TCR beta chain under discussion was sequenced for a study of radiotherapy plus CTLA-4 blockade in lung cancer. Study context: Among enrolled patients, about 18% responded and less than 40% achieved disease control. Notes on the study in general: Early clonal dynamics of blood T cells, together with interferon-beta, were reported as the best response predictor. Radiotherapy plus ipilimumab was followed by expansion in blood of tumor-derived TCR clones.

Concerning this clone: What it binds is unknown.

Only in-frame clones appear in the TCRdb table, and some are missing; sequencing was by immunoSEQ multiplex PCR. The sample includes about 49,000 clones, about 88% of them seen just once. Per the germline V gene, CDR1 is WSHSY and CDR2 is SAAADI. This CDR3 contains 15 residues. Trimming stripped 0 bases from V and 3 bases from J, with 11 bases between. The source material was peripheral blood, sampled from a patient treated with radiotherapy plus ipilimumab. This chain connects TRBV10-2 to TRBJ1-2, with D perhaps TRBD1 (5 bases). The clonotype comes from a human donor with non-small cell lung cancer whose response to radiotherapy plus ipilimumab could not be evaluated. The DNA of the CDR3 is TGCGCCAGCAGTGAGTCAAGGGGTTTTCACTATGGCTACACCTTC. Amino acids: CASSESRGFHYGYTF.